Listed below are T cell receptor beta chains from one sample, sequenced in a study of shared clonotypes between healthy human individuals. Some clones are missing from TCRdb's copy, which holds only in-frame ones; the method was immunoSEQ multiplex PCR. The repertoire has some 580,000 clones, 97% of them found once; the top ten carry roughly 0.055%. The sequenced sample was naive CD4+ T cells sorted from blood. The receptors derive from a woman aged 25 to 39 in good health. CDR3s include the opening cysteine and the closing phenylalanine or tryptophan. D genes are given only for firm matches. Rows give clone size only sometimes, using once, few, many, or a class for an expanded clone.

d_call | j_call | v_call | clone_size | cdr3_nt | cdr3_aa
TRBD2 | TRBJ2-1 | TRBV7-9 | - | TGTGCCAGCAGCTTAGCGACTAGCGATGACGAGCAGTTCTTC | CASSLATSDDEQFF
- | TRBJ2-3 | TRBV4-1 | - | TGCGCCAGCAGCCAAGGGAGGAGGAGCACAGATACGCAGTATTTT | CASSQGRRSTDTQYF
- | TRBJ1-1 | TRBV29-1 | - | TGCAGCGCCGGAAGGGGGGTCTCTGAAGCTTTCTTT | CSAGRGVSEAFF
TRBD2 | TRBJ2-1 | TRBV10-1 | - | TGCGCCAGCAGTCCTAGCGGGAGGGACACCTACAATGAGCAGTTCTTC | CASSPSGRDTYNEQFF
- | TRBJ1-5 | TRBV28 | - | TGTGCCAGCAGTGTGGGCGGGGTGGGTCAGCCCCAGCATTTT | CASSVGGVGQPQHF
- | TRBJ2-1 | TRBV7-9 | - | TGTGCCAGCAGCTTGGCCGAGGGTAATGAGCAGTTCTTC | CASSLAEGNEQFF
- | TRBJ2-7 | TRBV27 | - | TGTGCCAGCAGGGGGAAAAATACCTACGAGCAGTACTTC | CASRGKNTYEQYF
TRBD1 | TRBJ1-5 | TRBV6-6 | - | TGTGCCAGCAGTGTCCGACAGGGACAGCCCCAGCATTTT | CASSVRQGQPQHF
- | TRBJ2-7 | TRBV7-3 | - | TGTGCCAGCAGCCTCGGGACTTCTAACGAGCAGTACTTC | CASSLGTSNEQYF
- | TRBJ2-2 | TRBV19 | - | TGTGCCAGTATGGGCCAAAACACCGGGGAGCTGTTTTTT | CASMGQNTGELFF
- | TRBJ1-3 | TRBV27 | - | TGTGCCAGCAGTTTATCGGGTAGAATGGGGTCTGGAAACACCATATATTTT | CASSLSGRMGSGNTIYF
- | TRBJ2-1 | TRBV29-1 | once | TGCAGCGTCCGACCCAATGAGCAGTTCTTC | CSVRPNEQFF
TRBD1 | TRBJ1-1 | TRBV7-9 | - | TGTGCCAGCAGCTCAACAGGGGAGAACACTGAAGCTTTCTTT | CASSSTGENTEAFF
TRBD1 | TRBJ1-4 | TRBV4-1 | - | TGCGCCAGCAGCCAAGATAGCTCGGGACAGGGGTTTGAAAAACTGTTTTTT | CASSQDSSGQGFEKLFF
TRBD2 | TRBJ2-2 | TRBV6-1 | - | TGTGCCAGCAGTGATCCGGGACTAGCGGGAGATCCCGGGGAGCTGTTTTTT | CASSDPGLAGDPGELFF
- | TRBJ1-1 | TRBV5-1 | - | TGCGCCAGCAGCTCGCCGGGGGGCGTGAACACTGAAGCTTTCTTT | CASSSPGGVNTEAFF